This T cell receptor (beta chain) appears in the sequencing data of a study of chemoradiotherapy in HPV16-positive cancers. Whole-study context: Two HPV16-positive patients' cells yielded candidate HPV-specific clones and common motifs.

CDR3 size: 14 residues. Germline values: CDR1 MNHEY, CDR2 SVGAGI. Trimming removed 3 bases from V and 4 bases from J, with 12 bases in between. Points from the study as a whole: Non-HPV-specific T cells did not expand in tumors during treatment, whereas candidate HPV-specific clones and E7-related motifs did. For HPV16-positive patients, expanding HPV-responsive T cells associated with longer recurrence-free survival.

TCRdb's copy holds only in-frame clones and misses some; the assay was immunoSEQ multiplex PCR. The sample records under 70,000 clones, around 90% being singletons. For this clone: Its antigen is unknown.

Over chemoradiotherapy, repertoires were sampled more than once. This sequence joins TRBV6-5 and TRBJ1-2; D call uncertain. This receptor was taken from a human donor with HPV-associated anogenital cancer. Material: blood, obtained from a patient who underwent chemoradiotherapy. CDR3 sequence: CASSYGDSVYGYTF. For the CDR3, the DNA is TGTGCCAGCAGTTATGGGGATTCGGTCTATGGCTACACCTTC.